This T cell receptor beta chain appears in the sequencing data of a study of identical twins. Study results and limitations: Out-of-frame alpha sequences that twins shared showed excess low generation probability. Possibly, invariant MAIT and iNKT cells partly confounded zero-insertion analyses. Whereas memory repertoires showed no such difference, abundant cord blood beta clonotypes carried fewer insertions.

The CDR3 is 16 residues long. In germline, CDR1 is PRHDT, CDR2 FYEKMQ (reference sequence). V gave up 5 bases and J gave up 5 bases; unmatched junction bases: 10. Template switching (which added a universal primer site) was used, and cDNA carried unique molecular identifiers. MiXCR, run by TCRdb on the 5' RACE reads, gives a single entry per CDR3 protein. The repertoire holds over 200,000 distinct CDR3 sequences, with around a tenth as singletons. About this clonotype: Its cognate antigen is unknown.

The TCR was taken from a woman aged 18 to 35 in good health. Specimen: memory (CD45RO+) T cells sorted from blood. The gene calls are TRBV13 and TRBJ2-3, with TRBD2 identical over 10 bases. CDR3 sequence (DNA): TGTGCCAGCAGCATCCAAAGCGGGGGGGCAGGAGATACGCAGTATTTT. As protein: CASSIQSGGAGDTQYF.